Each of the 24 T cell receptor beta chains below was sequenced from the same sample in a study of T cell responses to AZD1222 COVID-19 vaccine. The method was immunoSEQ multiplex PCR; TCRdb's version includes in-frame clones alone and lacks a portion of them. The sample has about 95,000 clones, about 88% seen once. The sequencing here drew on peripheral blood, taken on day 0 of AZD1222 vaccination. All receptors come from an adult in good health.

The sample holds one count of this clone. The chain couples TRBV4-3 to TRBJ1-1; 9 positions match TRBD1. Trimming took 3 bases from V and 4 from J; bases not matched to a gene: 6. The CDR3 contains 15 residues. In germline, CDR1 is LGHNA, CDR2 YSLEER. In DNA, the CDR3 is TGCGCCAGCAGCCACGGACAGGGGAGTAGCACTGAAGCTTTCTTT. It encodes CASSHGQGSSTEAFF.

The chain recombines TRBV10-3 with TRBJ1-6; 7 bases agree with TRBD1. With V trimmed by 3 bases and J by 6 bases, 8 bases remained unmatched. Looked up from germline, CDR1 is ENHRY and CDR2 is SYGVKD. The CDR3 contains 16 residues. DNA for the CDR3: TGTGCCATCAGTGACGGGACAGCAACAATTAATTCACCCCTCCACTTT. Translated, it gives CAISDGTATINSPLHF.

V usage is TRBV29-1 and J usage is TRBJ2-3; TRBD2 agrees at 8 bases. Germline V gene data show CDR1 as SQVTM and CDR2 as ANQGSEA. V lost 5 bases to trimming and J lost 0 bases; unmatched junction nucleotides: 10. The CDR3 contains 16 residues. CDR3 DNA sequence: TGCAGCGTTTCTACGTTTGGCGGGGGGAGCACAGATACGCAGTATTTT. This sequence encodes CSVSTFGGGSTDTQYF.

This clone came up many times. The chain joins TRBV2 to TRBJ1-4; D is ambiguous. Germline CDR1 reads SNHLY; CDR2 reads FYNNEI. Trimming pared 8 bases from V and 8 bases from J, leaving 15 bases between. CDR3 length: 13 residues. The CDR3: CASQTFGSEKLFF. Here the CDR3 DNA reads TGTGCCAGCCAGACTTTCGGGTCCGAAAAACTGTTTTTT.

The chain carries TRBV29-1 and TRBJ2-3; 10 bases fit TRBD2. With 4 bases clipped from V and 2 bases from J, the junction kept 3 bases outside the gene matches. The CDR3 is made up of 14 amino acids. Germline CDR1 reads SQVTM; CDR2 reads ANQGSEA. Here the CDR3 DNA reads TGCAGCGTTGGGACTAGCGGAAACACAGATACGCAGTATTTT. Protein sequence: CSVGTSGNTDTQYF.

The V and J genes are TRBV21-1 and TRBJ2-1; the listed D gene, TRBD1, was not tested against the DNA. TRBV21-1 is annotated as a pseudogene. The CDR3 covers 17 residues. CDR3 sequence reads: CASSKDPARGPGNEQFF. In nucleotides, the CDR3 is TGTGCCAGCAGCAAAGACCCCGCCAGGGGTCCAGGGAATGAGCAGTTCTTC.

The chain has TRBV29-1 and TRBJ1-4, with D possibly matching TRBD1 (6 bases). The CDR3 consists of 13 residues. Germline V gene sequence: CDR1 SQVTM, CDR2 ANQGSEA. V was shortened by 6 bases and J by 7 bases, with 15 bases between the two germline ends. The DNA for the CDR3 is TGCAGCGTAGCCGGGACATCGGGTGAAAAACTGTTTTTT. This gives the protein CSVAGTSGEKLFF.

A single count supports this clone. V and J are TRBV6-5 and TRBJ2-5; the D gene could be TRBD1 or TRBD2 (5 bases each). Germline CDR1 reads MNHEY; CDR2 reads SVGAGI. V lost 2 bases to trimming and J lost 7 bases, with 14 bases between them. CDR3 size: 14 residues. CDR3 in DNA: TGTGCCAGCAGTTACCTGTTGGGACGGGGGACCCAGTACTTC. It specifies CASSYLLGRGTQYF.

The chain is built from TRBV2 and TRBJ1-1, with D unclear. In germline, CDR1 is SNHLY, CDR2 FYNNEI. The CDR3 loop spans 11 amino acids. Trimming left V 0 bases short and J 11 bases short, with 7 bases between. CDR3: CASSEAGRAFF. CDR3 coding DNA: TGTGCCAGCAGTGAAGCCGGTAGGGCTTTCTTT. Looking up the rest from reference TRBV2 and TRBJ1-1 gives the full variable domain: EPEVTQTPSHQVTQMGQEVILRCVPISNHLYFYWYRQILGQKVEFLVSFYNNEISEKSEIFDDQFSVERPDGSNFTLKIRSTKLEDSAMYFCASSEAGRAFFGQGTRLTVV.

The gene calls are TRBV6-6 and TRBJ1-2, with D tentatively TRBD1 (6 bases). V shed 5 bases and J shed 5 bases, with 15 bases lying between them. The germline gives CDR1 MNHNY, CDR2 SVGAGI (reference sequence). This CDR3 comprises 14 residues. CDR3 loop: CASSKLGARYGYTF. As DNA, the CDR3 is TGTGCCAGCAGTAAGCTGGGGGCGAGGTATGGCTACACCTTC.

The CDR3 region is CASSQGWGQGNYGYTF. The CDR3 DNA follows: TGTGCCAGCTCACAAGGATGGGGACAGGGAAACTATGGCTACACCTTC. The chain links TRBV18 to TRBJ1-2; TRBD1 matches at 9 bases. The CDR3 covers 16 residues. The V and J ends lost 4 bases and 2 bases, in that order; junction bases with no gene match: 8. Looked up from germline, CDR1 is KGHSH and CDR2 is LQKENI.

This chain links TRBV7-3 with TRBJ2-3; the D gene could be TRBD1 or TRBD2 (6 bases each). The CDR3 spans 13 residues. Germline V gene data show CDR1 as SGHTA and CDR2 as FQGTGA. V dropped 3 bases and J dropped 5 bases, with 9 bases sitting between them. CDR3 nucleotides: TGTGCCAGCAGCTTCGGGGGCAAAGATACGCAGTATTTT. It codes for CASSFGGKDTQYF.

This clone occurred once. Other nucleotide sequences in the sample specify the same CDR3. The gene calls are TRBV20-1 and TRBJ2-7; possibly TRBD1 for D (6 bases). Germline V gene sequence: CDR1 DFQATT, CDR2 SNEGSKA (reference sequence). V was shortened by 6 bases and J by 5 bases, with 11 bases between the two germline ends. The CDR3 runs 11 residues. The CDR3 loop reads CSAQGSDEQYF. For the CDR3, the DNA is TGCAGTGCCCAGGGGTCCGACGAGCAGTACTTC.

V and J are TRBV19 and TRBJ1-6, with TRBD1 matching over 9 bases. The CDR3 runs 14 residues. V shed 6 bases, J shed 10 bases, and the junction held 7 bases outside the gene matches. In germline, CDR1 is LNHDA, CDR2 SQIVND (reference sequence). For the CDR3, the DNA is TGTGCCAGTAGATCACAGGGGGCCCAATCACCCCTCCACTTT. Amino acid sequence: CASRSQGAQSPLHF.

This sequence joins TRBV19 and TRBJ1-1; 9 positions match TRBD1. The CDR3 extends over 14 amino acids. From germline, CDR1 is LNHDA and CDR2 SQIVND (reference sequence). V was pared by 5 bases and J by 7 bases, with 8 bases of the junction left unmatched. The chain's CDR3 is CASSPRQGGLEAFF. The CDR3 DNA follows: TGTGCCAGTAGTCCCCGACAGGGGGGTCTTGAAGCTTTCTTT.

The chain joins TRBV10-3 to TRBJ1-1; the match to TRBD1 covers 10 bases. The CDR3 length is 15 residues. J lost 5 bases, V lost 6 bases, and 9 bases had no gene match. Germline V gene data show CDR1 as ENHRY and CDR2 as SYGVKD. The CDR3 nucleotides are TGTGCCATCAGGGTGGCCGGGACAGGGGTTACTGAAGCTTTCTTT. Protein sequence: CAIRVAGTGVTEAFF.

The chain carries TRBV27 and TRBJ1-1; D call uncertain. The CDR3 totals 13 residues. V dropped 5 bases and J dropped 7 bases, with 14 bases sitting between them. Germline-derived CDR1 and CDR2 are MNHEY and SMNVEV (reference sequence). The CDR3 sequence: CASSPGYSFEAFF. The CDR3 DNA is TGTGCCAGCAGTCCCGGATATAGTTTTGAAGCTTTCTTT.

The V call is TRBV7-8, the J call TRBJ2-3; D might be TRBD2 (6 bases). The V and J ends lost 7 bases and 6 bases respectively, with 20 bases between them. This CDR3 spans 15 amino acids. Germline-derived CDR1 and CDR2 are SGHVS and FQNEAQ. The CDR3 nucleotides read TGTGCCAGCACCATTGGAGGGGCTCCCTCTGATACGCAGTATTTT. Translation: CASTIGGAPSDTQYF.

The chain is built from TRBV6-1 and TRBJ1-5; D is perhaps TRBD1 (5 bases). CDR1 and CDR2 from the germline V gene are MNHNS and SASEGT. This CDR3 has 14 residues. V lost 1 base to trimming and J lost 7 bases, with 11 bases between them. The chain's CDR3 is CASSEVGGMQPQHF. CDR3 nucleotide sequence: TGTGCCAGCAGTGAAGTCGGGGGAATGCAGCCCCAGCATTTT.

The V gene is TRBV18, the J gene TRBJ2-1; D not certain. The CDR3 has 15 amino acids. The germline V gene has CDR1 KGHSH and CDR2 LQKENI. The V and J ends lost 3 bases and 0 bases respectively, with 9 bases between them. CDR3 sequence: CASSPSVSSYNEQFF. The CDR3 nucleotides read TGTGCCAGCTCACCCTCGGTCAGCTCCTACAATGAGCAGTTCTTC. Full variable domain (remainder filled in from reference TRBV18 and TRBJ2-1): NAGVMQNPRHLVRRRGQEARLRCSPMKGHSHVYWYRQLPEEGLKFMVYLQKENIIDESGMPKERFSAEFPKEGPSILRIQQVVRGDSAAYFCASSPSVSSYNEQFFGPGTRLTVL.

The V call is TRBV14, the J call TRBJ2-3, with D possibly being TRBD2 (5 bases). Germline assignment: CDR1 SGHDN and CDR2 FVKESK. The CDR3 totals 17 residues. Trimming removed 4 bases at V and 2 bases at J, with 19 bases between. The CDR3 loop is CASSLRTGFSYTDTQYF. In nucleotides, the CDR3 is TGTGCCAGCAGCCTAAGGACGGGATTCTCCTACACAGATACGCAGTATTTT.

The gene calls are TRBV6-1 and TRBJ2-7; 7 nucleotides match TRBD2. The CDR3 runs to 15 residues. The V gene's germline CDR1 is MNHNS and CDR2 SASEGT. The V segment lost 2 bases and the J segment 3 bases; nucleotides outside the gene matches: 7. The CDR3 here is CASSEFSGTDYEQYF. DNA for the CDR3: TGTGCCAGCAGTGAATTCAGCGGGACGGACTACGAGCAGTACTTC.

This sequence joins TRBV4-1 and TRBJ2-2; D possibly uses TRBD1 or TRBD2 (5 bases each). Germline V gene sequence: CDR1 MGHRA, CDR2 YSYEKL. Trimming took 4 bases from V and 3 from J, leaving 15 bases between them. This CDR3 is 16 amino acids long. DNA for the CDR3: TGCGCCAGCAGCCGGGGACCCTTGATTTACACCGGGGAGCTGTTTTTT. Protein product: CASSRGPLIYTGELFF.

V and J are TRBV11-2 and TRBJ1-2; D unclear. Germline V gene data show CDR1 as SGHAT and CDR2 as FQNNGV. Trimming removed 5 bases from V and 5 bases from J, with 18 bases in between. This CDR3 is 15 amino acids long. DNA of the CDR3: TGTGCCAGCAGCGGGGAGAGCCCAGGCCTATATGGCTACACCTTC. This codes for CASSGESPGLYGYTF.